This T cell receptor (beta chain) was recorded in a study of cytomegalovirus exposure and HLA in healthy donors. Regarding the study as a whole: According to the study, some 160 TCR beta chains were cytomegalovirus-associated.

As to this clone: Its cognate antigen is unknown.

The donors were part of the validation cohort of 120 subjects. That cohort was separate from the first cohort, which comprised under 700 subjects. V was pared by 2 bases and J by 5 bases, with 2 bases between. CDR1 SGHVS and CDR2 FQNEAQ come from the germline V gene. This CDR3 region has 11 residues. Method: immunoSEQ multiplex PCR; TCRdb's copy keeps in-frame clones and lacks some. This table has roughly 350,000 clones, 86% appearing once. The V and J genes are TRBV7-8 and TRBJ2-3, with no clear D. This clonotype was obtained from a woman aged 18 to 35 in good health and CMV-seronegative. The sequenced material came from PBMCs. The CDR3 DNA sequence: TGTGCCAGCAGCTTACTAGATACGCAGTATTTT. Amino acid sequence: CASSLLDTQYF.